This is a list of T cell receptor beta chains from one sample in a study of OX40 agonist ivuxolimab in advanced cancers. Method: immunoSEQ multiplex PCR; TCRdb's copy keeps in-frame clones and lacks some. Here the sample spans 45,000 to 75,000 clones, approximately 83% being singletons. Material: CD4+ or CD8+ T cells sorted from blood, obtained in a trial of the OX40 agonist ivuxolimab. These receptors all come from an adult with an advanced solid tumor such as melanoma, head and neck, liver or kidney cancer. Both conserved end residues are part of each CDR3. D genes are given only for firm matches. Clone size is stated in some rows and not others, as once, few, many or a class when expanded.

TRBV7-2,.,few,TRBJ1-6,TGTGCCAGCAGCTTAATTAATTCACCCCTCCACTTT,CASSLINSPLHF
TRBV29-1,.,.,TRBJ2-6,TGCAGCGTGAGGGGGACCGGGGCCAACGTCCTGACTTTC,CSVRGTGANVLTF
TRBV9,.,.,TRBJ1-3,TGTGCCAGCAGCGTAGTACCTCACCGGGCTTCTGGAAACACCATATATTTT,CASSVVPHRASGNTIYF
TRBV7-3,TRBD2,few,TRBJ2-1,TGTGCCAGCAGCTCTAGCGGGAGTATGCATGAGCAGTTCTTC,CASSSSGSMHEQFF
TRBV4-2,.,.,TRBJ2-2,TGTGCCAGCAGCCAAGTGCCTAGCGATAGTCCCGGGGAGCTGTTTTTT,CASSQVPSDSPGELFF
TRBV11-3,TRBD1,.,TRBJ2-5,TGTGCCAGCAGCTCTCACAGGGGGCCTCCTACGGGGCAGTACTTC,CASSSHRGPPTGQYF
TRBV4-1,.,.,TRBJ2-3,TGCGCCAGCAGCCAAGAGGGACCATATTCACTGTATTTT,CASSQEGPYSLYF
TRBV5-1,.,.,TRBJ2-5,TGCGCCAGCAGCTTGAACCCGGGGAGGGAGACCCAGTACTTC,CASSLNPGRETQYF
TRBV5-4,.,.,TRBJ2-5,TGTGCCAGCAGCTTGGGCCAAGAGACCCAGTACTTC,CASSLGQETQYF
TRBV4-2,TRBD2,once,TRBJ2-1,TGTGCCAGCAGCGAGCGGGGAGGCAAGAACTACAATGAGCAGTTCTTC,CASSERGGKNYNEQFF
TRBV7-7,.,.,TRBJ1-2,TGTGCTAGCATCACAGTGAGGGCGTGTGATGGCTACACCTTC,CASITVRACDGYTF
TRBV5-1,.,.,TRBJ1-1,TGCGCCAGCAGCTGGGCTGATTTGGACACTGAAGCTTTCTTT,CASSWADLDTEAFF
TRBV27,.,once,TRBJ2-3,TGTGCCAGCAGCTTAAGGGGAGGTGCAGGGGCGAGGGATACGCAGTATTTT,CASSLRGGAGARDTQYF
TRBV6-1,.,.,TRBJ1-1,TGTGCCAGCAGTGAAGCGGGGGCTGAAGCTTTCTTT,CASSEAGAEAFF
TRBV5-1,.,.,TRBJ2-7,TGCGCCAGCAGCCTGATCTCCTCCAGCGAGCAGTACTTC,CASSLISSSEQYF
TRBV7-2,TRBD2,.,TRBJ2-1,TGTGCCAGCAGAAGCGGGACTAGCGGTTACAATGAGCAGTTCTTC,CASRSGTSGYNEQFF